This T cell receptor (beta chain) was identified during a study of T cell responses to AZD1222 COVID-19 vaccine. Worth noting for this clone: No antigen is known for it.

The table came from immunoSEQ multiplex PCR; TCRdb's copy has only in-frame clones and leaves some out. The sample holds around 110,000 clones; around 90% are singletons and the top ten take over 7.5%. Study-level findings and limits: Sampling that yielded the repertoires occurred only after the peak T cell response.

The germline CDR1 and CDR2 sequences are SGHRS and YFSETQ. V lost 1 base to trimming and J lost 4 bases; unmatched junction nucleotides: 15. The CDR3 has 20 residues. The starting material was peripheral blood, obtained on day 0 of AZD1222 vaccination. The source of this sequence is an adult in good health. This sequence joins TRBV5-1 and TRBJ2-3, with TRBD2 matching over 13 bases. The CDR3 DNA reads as TGCGCCAGCAGCTTGACATCCGGGACTAGCGGGATCTTGGGTCCAGATACGCAGTATTTT. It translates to CASSLTSGTSGILGPDTQYF. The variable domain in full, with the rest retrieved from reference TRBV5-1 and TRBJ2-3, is KAGVTQTPRYLIKTRGQQVTLSCSPISGHRSVSWYQQTPGQGLQFLFEYFSETQRNKGNFPGRFSGRQFSNSRSEMNVSTLELGDSALYLCASSLTSGTSGILGPDTQYFGPGTRLTVL.